This T cell receptor beta chain was recovered during a study of blood T cell repertoires in COVID-19. Study at large: PBMCs, B-cell-depleted T cells, or T cells were the source of the cDNA or gDNA that made up the material.

This clone showed up just a few times. This CDR3 region has 16 residues. With V trimmed by 9 bases and J by 2 bases, 9 bases remained unmatched. Germline assignment: CDR1 SGHTA and CDR2 FQGTGA. TCRdb keeps only in-frame clones here, not all; method: immunoSEQ multiplex PCR. This sample has 100,000 to 150,000 clones, with around 88% found just once. The sequencing sample was made of peripheral blood. The chain carries TRBV7-3 and TRBJ2-6; 8 bases line up with TRBD2. The sequence was obtained from a woman aged 45-65 years with active or convalescent COVID-19. The CDR3 DNA reads TGTGCCAGACGCCCCCGGGAGGGCCCTGGGGCCAACGTCCTGACTTTC. It is translated as CARRPREGPGANVLTF.